Listed below are T cell receptor beta chains from one sample, sequenced in a study of CD8+ T cells in alopecia areata. Measured with immunoSEQ multiplex PCR; TCRdb has only the in-frame clones, and not every one. There are about 170,000 clones in the sample; 50% to 75% occur only once, and approximately 16% lies in the top ten. The material sequenced was CD4+ T cells sorted from blood, taken at approximately week 61, from a patient treated with tofacitinib. All receptors derive from a human donor with alopecia areata. The CDR3 runs from the conserved cysteine through the conserved F or W. The D gene is left open where the match is weak. Clone size is not always given. Where it is, it says once, few, many or a class for expanded clones.

J: TRBJ1-2
D: -
V: TRBV2
size: -
length: 14
DNA: TGTGCCAGCAAGACCGGGAGCCTTAACTATGGCTACACCTTC
CDR3: CASKTGSLNYGYTF

J: TRBJ1-5
D: -
V: TRBV2
size: -
length: 15
DNA: TGTGCCAGCCAAGACGGGCTCAGGGGCAATCAGCCCCAGCATTTT
CDR3: CASQDGLRGNQPQHF

J: TRBJ1-1
D: TRBD1
V: TRBV29-1
size: -
length: 14
DNA: TGCAGCGCCAGTCGAGGACAGGGGGCTGGAGAAGCTTTCTTT
CDR3: CSASRGQGAGEAFF

J: TRBJ2-5
D: -
V: TRBV7-9
size: few
length: 15
DNA: TGTGCCAGCAGCCAGTATGTTACAGGGTTGGAGACCCAGTACTTC
CDR3: CASSQYVTGLETQYF

J: TRBJ1-1
D: -
V: TRBV5-6
size: once
length: 17
DNA: TGTGCCAGCAGCTTGGGTACATCCAACCTGGGACACACTGAAGCTTTCTTT
CDR3: CASSLGTSNLGHTEAFF

J: TRBJ2-1
D: -
V: TRBV7-3
size: -
length: 16
DNA: TGTGCCAGCAGCTCGTATACGGGACGCACCTACAATGAGCAGTTCTTC
CDR3: CASSSYTGRTYNEQFF

J: TRBJ2-7
D: -
V: TRBV6-5
size: -
length: 13
DNA: TGTGCCACGAGGCCTGGGGTCTCCTACGAGCAGTACTTC
CDR3: CATRPGVSYEQYF

J: TRBJ2-1
D: -
V: TRBV25-1
size: few
length: 12
DNA: TGTGCCAGCAGTGTTGAGTACAATGAGCAGTTCTTC
CDR3: CASSVEYNEQFF

J: TRBJ2-5
D: -
V: TRBV30
size: -
length: 12
DNA: TGTGCCTGGAGCCCAAACCAAGAGACCCAGTACTTC
CDR3: CAWSPNQETQYF

J: TRBJ2-5
D: -
V: TRBV5-1
size: -
length: 13
DNA: TGCGCCAGCAACCTCGGGCAGGGTGAGACCCAGTACTTC
CDR3: CASNLGQGETQYF

J: TRBJ2-5
D: -
V: TRBV6-6
size: -
length: 11
DNA: TGTGCCAGCAGTTACTTAGAGACCCAGTACTTC
CDR3: CASSYLETQYF

J: TRBJ1-4
D: -
V: TRBV6-6
size: -
length: 14
DNA: TGTGCCAGCACCCCAGGACAGTCCCGTGAAAAACTGTTTTTT
CDR3: CASTPGQSREKLFF

J: TRBJ1-1
D: -
V: TRBV30
size: -
length: 12
DNA: TGTGCCTGGACCCTAGGTGCCACTGAAGCTTTCTTT
CDR3: CAWTLGATEAFF

J: TRBJ2-4
D: TRBD2
V: TRBV4-1
size: few
length: 17
DNA: TGCGCCAGCAGCCTATCTAGCGGGGGTATGGCCAAAAACATTCAGTACTTC
CDR3: CASSLSSGGMAKNIQYF

J: TRBJ2-7
D: -
V: TRBV18
size: few
length: 13
DNA: TGTGCCAGCTCAAGGGGACAATCCTACGAGCAGTACTTC
CDR3: CASSRGQSYEQYF

J: TRBJ1-5
D: TRBD1
V: TRBV6-5
size: few
length: 12
DNA: TGTGCCACGCGGACAGGGAATCAGCCCCAGCATTTT
CDR3: CATRTGNQPQHF

J: TRBJ2-3
D: -
V: TRBV4-1
size: once
length: 15
DNA: TGCGCCAGCAGCCAAAGGACTTTAAGCACAGATACGCAGTATTTT
CDR3: CASSQRTLSTDTQYF

J: TRBJ2-1
D: TRBD2
V: TRBV6-5
size: -
length: 15
DNA: TGTGCCAGCAGTATGGCTAGCGGGGTTGTCGCTGAGCAGTTCTTC
CDR3: CASSMASGVVAEQFF

J: TRBJ1-6
D: TRBD1
V: TRBV2
size: -
length: 15
DNA: TGTGCCAGCAGCGGACAGGGGGCCAACAATTCACCCCTCCACTTT
CDR3: CASSGQGANNSPLHF

J: TRBJ1-1
D: TRBD1
V: TRBV19
size: -
length: 15
DNA: TGTGCCAGTAGTATCACAGGGGTGATGAACACTGAAGCTTTCTTT
CDR3: CASSITGVMNTEAFF

J: TRBJ1-1
D: TRBD1
V: TRBV5-4
size: -
length: 16
DNA: TGTGCCAGCAGCTTTGGGGTAACCGGGACAGGAGTTGAAGCTTTCTTT
CDR3: CASSFGVTGTGVEAFF

J: TRBJ2-7
D: TRBD1
V: TRBV30
size: -
length: 13
DNA: TGTGCCTGGAGCCAGGGACAGGGGTACGAGCAGTACTTC
CDR3: CAWSQGQGYEQYF

J: TRBJ2-3
D: TRBD2
V: TRBV30
size: few
length: 11
DNA: TGTGCCTGGAGTCTAGCGGGGGTGCAGTATTTT
CDR3: CAWSLAGVQYF

J: TRBJ2-3
D: -
V: TRBV29-1
size: -
length: 13
DNA: TGCAGCGCGGACACGGCTAGCACAGATACGCAGTATTTT
CDR3: CSADTASTDTQYF

J: TRBJ2-1
D: TRBD2
V: TRBV25-1
size: -
length: 16
DNA: TGTGCCAGCAGTGTAGGGACTAGCGGGGCCTACAATGAGCAGTTCTTC
CDR3: CASSVGTSGAYNEQFF

J: TRBJ2-1
D: -
V: TRBV6-6
size: -
length: 16
DNA: TGTGCCAGCAGTTATTCCTCTCGGGGATCCTACAATGAGCAGTTCTTC
CDR3: CASSYSSRGSYNEQFF

J: TRBJ1-1
D: -
V: TRBV29-1
size: -
length: 13
DNA: TGCAGCGTTGTCCTTCTTCTGAACACTGAAGCTTTCTTT
CDR3: CSVVLLLNTEAFF

J: TRBJ1-2
D: TRBD1
V: TRBV6-6
size: -
length: 14
DNA: TGTGCCAGCAGCCGGGACAGAGTGAACTATGGCTACACCTTC
CDR3: CASSRDRVNYGYTF